A selection of T cell receptor beta chains follows, all from one sample in a study of cytomegalovirus exposure and HLA in healthy donors. This table comes from immunoSEQ multiplex PCR, and its TCRdb copy is limited to in-frame clones, with some not included. This table has about 140,000 clones, 82% appearing once. The sample comprised PBMCs. The receptors stem from a middle-aged woman in good health and CMV-seronegative. Both conserved end residues are part of each CDR3. Fields, in order: clone size, D gene, J gene, V gene, CDR3 DNA, CDR3 protein. A D gene is named only where the DNA matches it firmly. The listing skips clone size in some rows; elsewhere it reads once, few, many or a size class.

.,TRBD2,TRBJ2-3,TRBV5-1,TGCGCCAGCAGCTTGGAAGGTTGGACTAGCGGGTTTCTCACAGATACGCAGTATTTT,CASSLEGWTSGFLTDTQYF
once,.,TRBJ2-7,TRBV5-1,TGCGCCAGCAGCTTGGTCGGGAGCTCCTACGAGCAGTACTTC,CASSLVGSSYEQYF
few,TRBD2,TRBJ2-1,TRBV28,TGTGCCAGCAGTCCGAGGGGGACTAGCGGGAGGAATGAGCAGTTCTTC,CASSPRGTSGRNEQFF
.,.,TRBJ1-5,TRBV6-1,TGTGCCAGCAGTGAACAGGGGTGGCCCTATCAGCCCCAGCATTTT,CASSEQGWPYQPQHF
.,TRBD1,TRBJ1-2,TRBV18,TGTGCCAGCTCACCTTCGACAGGGGGCTATGGCTACACCTTC,CASSPSTGGYGYTF
few,.,TRBJ2-1,TRBV28,TGTGCCAGCAGTTTTAGCAGTGAGCAGTTCTTC,CASSFSSEQFF
.,.,TRBJ1-1,TRBV19,TGTGCCAGTAGCACGAGGGTGGCAGAGAACACTGAAGCTTTCTTT,CASSTRVAENTEAFF
.,.,TRBJ2-5,TRBV28,TGTGCCAGCAGTATTATGCCCGCCAGACAAGAGACCCAGTACTTC,CASSIMPARQETQYF
.,.,TRBJ2-2,TRBV4-3,TGCGCAAGCGGGCTTCCGAACACCGGGGAGCTGTTTTTT,CASGLPNTGELFF
.,TRBD2,TRBJ2-1,TRBV7-2,TGTGCCAGCAGCCCCACGGGGGGGCCCCGAGCCGTGCGGGAGCAGTTCTTC,CASSPTGGPRAVREQFF
.,TRBD2,TRBJ2-1,TRBV4-2,TGTGCCAGCAGCCCGGGGAGTAGCGGGAGCGGTCCCTACAATGAGCAGTTCTTC,CASSPGSSGSGPYNEQFF
.,.,TRBJ2-3,TRBV9,TGTGCCAGCAGCGTAGGAGGAGATACGCAGTATTTT,CASSVGGDTQYF
few,.,TRBJ2-7,TRBV14,TGTGCCAGCAGCCAAGGTTACAGCTTTTTCTCCTACGAGCAGTACTTC,CASSQGYSFFSYEQYF
few,TRBD2,TRBJ2-2,TRBV5-1,TGCGCCAGCAGCTTGGTTCTAGCGGTCGCGAACACCGGGGAGCTGTTTTTT,CASSLVLAVANTGELFF
.,.,TRBJ2-2,TRBV7-8,TGTGCCAGCAGCCTAAACACCGGGGAGCTGTTTTTT,CASSLNTGELFF
.,TRBD1,TRBJ2-5,TRBV7-6,TGTGCCAGCAGCCCGACGTTTAGACAGGGCCAAGAGACCCAGTACTTC,CASSPTFRQGQETQYF
.,TRBD2,TRBJ2-1,TRBV27,TGTGCCAGCAGTCCTAGTCCAGCGGGAGGGAACAATGAGCAGTTCTTC,CASSPSPAGGNNEQFF
.,.,TRBJ1-3,TRBV6-1,TGTGCCAGCAGTGAGGACAGCCTGGGTGGAAACACCATATATTTT,CASSEDSLGGNTIYF
.,TRBD1,TRBJ2-3,TRBV25-1,TGTGCCAGCAGTGAAACAGGGGGGCCAGATACGCAGTATTTT,CASSETGGPDTQYF
.,.,TRBJ1-1,TRBV18,TGTGCCAGCTCACCCAGGGTTAACGCTGAAGCTTTCTTT,CASSPRVNAEAFF
.,.,TRBJ1-2,TRBV5-1,TGCGCCAGCAGCTTGGGAGGAGGAATTTATGGCTACACCTTC,CASSLGGGIYGYTF
.,.,TRBJ2-5,TRBV6-5,TGTGCCAGCAGTTACTCCCCTCGCGGAGGCCGAGAGACCCAGTACTTC,CASSYSPRGGRETQYF
.,TRBD2,TRBJ2-5,TRBV7-8,TGTGCCAGCAGCCTGGGAGGGTACCAAGAGACCCAGTACTTC,CASSLGGYQETQYF
.,.,TRBJ1-3,TRBV27,TGTGCCAGCAGTTTAGGTCGGGGGTACAGTGGAAACACCATATATTTT,CASSLGRGYSGNTIYF
.,.,TRBJ2-7,TRBV20-1,TGCAGTGCTAGTCAGGGCTACGAGCAGTACTTC,CSASQGYEQYF
.,TRBD1,TRBJ2-5,TRBV6-6,TGTGCCAGCAGTTACTCGGGACAGCCGGAGACCCAGTACTTC,CASSYSGQPETQYF
.,TRBD1,TRBJ1-4,TRBV27,TGTGCCAGCAGTTTATTTGGGGCGACAGGGCGAACTAATGAAAAACTGTTTTTT,CASSLFGATGRTNEKLFF
once,.,TRBJ2-2,TRBV28,TGTGCCAGCAGTTTACAGGGGAGCACCGGGGAGCTGTTTTTT,CASSLQGSTGELFF
.,TRBD2,TRBJ2-2,TRBV7-2,TGTGCCAGCAGCCCCCCCAGCGGGAGATTGGGCGGGGAGCTGTTTTTT,CASSPPSGRLGGELFF
.,TRBD1,TRBJ1-5,TRBV4-3,TGCGCCAGCAGCCAAGACTGGAACAGGGGCCCCAATCAGCCCCAGCATTTT,CASSQDWNRGPNQPQHF
.,TRBD1,TRBJ1-2,TRBV28,TGTGCCAGCAGTGCCCCACAGGGGGGTTATGGCTACACCTTC,CASSAPQGGYGYTF
.,.,TRBJ2-3,TRBV27,TGTGCCAGCAGTTCTTTGTCCCGTACGCAGTATTTT,CASSSLSRTQYF